This T cell receptor (beta chain) was recovered during a study of blood T cell repertoires in COVID-19. On the study more broadly: There were acute and convalescent COVID-19 samples, and they came from the United States, Italy and Spain.

V lost 3 bases, J lost 6 bases, and 20 bases lay in between. This CDR3 region has 17 residues. Germline V gene sequence: CDR1 LGHDT, CDR2 YNNKEL (reference sequence). How the authors handled the data: By means of reference gene primer amplification, nucleated cell counts were estimated. TCRdb's copy holds only in-frame clones and misses some; the assay was immunoSEQ multiplex PCR. The D gene and trimming were derived from the DNA, and the V and J assignments and clone size from that table. The sample shows roughly 280,000 clones, more than 85% of them seen only once. Material: peripheral blood. The sequence was obtained from a man aged 18 to 30 with active or convalescent COVID-19. This chain connects TRBV3-1 (or the pseudogene TRBV3-2) to TRBJ2-2, with D possibly matching TRBD1 (6 bases). The CDR3 loop reads CASSQSYGTLGAGELFF. DNA for the CDR3: TGTGCCAGCAGCCAGTCCTATGGGACACTTGGGGCCGGGGAGCTGTTTTTT.